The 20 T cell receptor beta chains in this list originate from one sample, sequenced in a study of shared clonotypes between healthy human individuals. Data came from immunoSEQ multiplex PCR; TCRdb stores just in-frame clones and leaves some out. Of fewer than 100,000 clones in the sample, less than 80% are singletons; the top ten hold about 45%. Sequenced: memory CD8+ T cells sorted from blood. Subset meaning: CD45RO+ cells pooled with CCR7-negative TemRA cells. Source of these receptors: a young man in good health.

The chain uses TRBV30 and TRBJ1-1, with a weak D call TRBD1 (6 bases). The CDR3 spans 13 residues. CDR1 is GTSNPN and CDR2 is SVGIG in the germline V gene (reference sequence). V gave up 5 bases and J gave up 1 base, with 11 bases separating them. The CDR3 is CAWDPTGNTEAFF. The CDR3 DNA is TGTGCCTGGGACCCGACAGGGAACACTGAAGCTTTCTTT. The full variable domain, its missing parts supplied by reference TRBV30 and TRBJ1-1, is SQTIHQWPATLVQPVGSPLSLECTVEGTSNPNLYWYRQAAGRGLQLLFYSVGIGQISSEVPQNLSASRPQDRQFILSSKKLLLSDSGFYLCAWDPTGNTEAFFGQGTRLTVV.

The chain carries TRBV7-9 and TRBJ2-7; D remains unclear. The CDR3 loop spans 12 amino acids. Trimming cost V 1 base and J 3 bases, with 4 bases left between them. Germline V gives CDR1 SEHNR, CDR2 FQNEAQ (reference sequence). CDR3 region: CASSLVGYEQYF. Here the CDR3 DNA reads TGTGCCAGCAGCTTAGTGGGCTACGAGCAGTACTTC. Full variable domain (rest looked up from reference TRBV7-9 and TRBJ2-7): DTGVSQNPRHKITKRGQNVTFRCDPISEHNRLYWYRQTLGQGPEFLTYFQNEAQLEKSRLLSDRFSAERPKGSFSTLEIQRTEQGDSAMYLCASSLVGYEQYFGPGTRLTVT.

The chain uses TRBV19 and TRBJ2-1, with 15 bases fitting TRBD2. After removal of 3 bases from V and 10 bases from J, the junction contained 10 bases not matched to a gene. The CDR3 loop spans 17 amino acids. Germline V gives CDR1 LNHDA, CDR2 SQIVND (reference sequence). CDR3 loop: CASSIFPGLAGGYEQFF. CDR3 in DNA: TGTGCCAGTAGTATTTTCCCGGGACTAGCGGGAGGATACGAGCAGTTCTTC.

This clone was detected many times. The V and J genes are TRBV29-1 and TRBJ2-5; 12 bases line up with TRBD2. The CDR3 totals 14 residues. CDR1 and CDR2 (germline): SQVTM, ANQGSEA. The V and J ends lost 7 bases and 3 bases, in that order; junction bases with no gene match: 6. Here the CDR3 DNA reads TGCAGCGGTACTAGCGGGAGGACGAAAGAGACCCAGTACTTC. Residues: CSGTSGRTKETQYF.

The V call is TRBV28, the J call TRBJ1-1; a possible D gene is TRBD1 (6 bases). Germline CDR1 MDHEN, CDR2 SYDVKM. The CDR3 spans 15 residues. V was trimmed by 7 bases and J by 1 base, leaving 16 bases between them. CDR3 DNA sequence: TGTGCCAGCAAGGACAGTTTCACCGAGAACACTGAAGCTTTCTTT. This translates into CASKDSFTENTEAFF.

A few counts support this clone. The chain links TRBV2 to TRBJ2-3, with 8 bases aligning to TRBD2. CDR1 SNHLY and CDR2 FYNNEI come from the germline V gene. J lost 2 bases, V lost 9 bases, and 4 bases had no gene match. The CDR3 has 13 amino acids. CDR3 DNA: TGTGCCAGTAGTAGCGGGACCACAGATACGCAGTATTTT. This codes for CASSSGTTDTQYF.

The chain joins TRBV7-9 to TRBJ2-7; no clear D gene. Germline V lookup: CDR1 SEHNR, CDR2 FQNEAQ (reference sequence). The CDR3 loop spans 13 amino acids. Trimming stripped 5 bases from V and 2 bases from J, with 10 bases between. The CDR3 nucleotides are TGTGCCAGCAGCATCGGGCCGACCTACGAGCAGTACTTC. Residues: CASSIGPTYEQYF.

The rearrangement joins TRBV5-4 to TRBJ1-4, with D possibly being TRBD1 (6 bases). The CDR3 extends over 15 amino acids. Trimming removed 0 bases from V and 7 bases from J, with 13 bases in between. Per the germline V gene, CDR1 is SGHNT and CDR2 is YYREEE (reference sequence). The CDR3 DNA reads TGTGCCAGCAGCTTGGGTAGGGTACAGGGTGAAAAACTGTTTTTT. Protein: CASSLGRVQGEKLFF.

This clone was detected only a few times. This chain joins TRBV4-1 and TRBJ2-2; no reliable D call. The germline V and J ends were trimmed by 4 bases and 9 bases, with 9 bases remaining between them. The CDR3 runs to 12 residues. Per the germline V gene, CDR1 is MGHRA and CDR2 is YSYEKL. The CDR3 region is CASSPGGWELFF. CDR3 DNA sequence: TGCGCCAGCAGCCCGGGTGGTTGGGAGCTGTTTTTT.

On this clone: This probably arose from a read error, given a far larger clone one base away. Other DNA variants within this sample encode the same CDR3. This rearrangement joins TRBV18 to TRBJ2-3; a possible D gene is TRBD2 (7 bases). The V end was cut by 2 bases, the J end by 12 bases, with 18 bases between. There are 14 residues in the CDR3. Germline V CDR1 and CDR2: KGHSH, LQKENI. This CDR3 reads CASSPVLSGGSQYF. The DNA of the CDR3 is TGTGCCAGCTCACCAGTTTTATCGGGGGGCTCACAGTATTTT.

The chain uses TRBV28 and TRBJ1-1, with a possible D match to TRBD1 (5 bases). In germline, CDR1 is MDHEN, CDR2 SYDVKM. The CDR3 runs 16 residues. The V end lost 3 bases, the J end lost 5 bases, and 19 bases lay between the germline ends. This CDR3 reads CASSLGGAFTLTEAFF. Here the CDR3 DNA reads TGTGCCAGCAGTTTGGGAGGGGCGTTTACCCTAACTGAAGCTTTCTTT.

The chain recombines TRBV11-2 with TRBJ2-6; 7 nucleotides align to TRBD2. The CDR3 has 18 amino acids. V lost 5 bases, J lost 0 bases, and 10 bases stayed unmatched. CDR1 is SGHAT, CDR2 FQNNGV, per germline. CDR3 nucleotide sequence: TGTGCCAGCAGCCCCGGACTAGAAGGAATCTCTGGGGCCAACGTCCTGACTTTC. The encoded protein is CASSPGLEGISGANVLTF.

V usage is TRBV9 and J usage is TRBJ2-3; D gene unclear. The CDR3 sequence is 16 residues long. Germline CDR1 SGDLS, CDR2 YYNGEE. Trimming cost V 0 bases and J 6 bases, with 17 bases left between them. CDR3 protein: CASSVELALPEDTQYF. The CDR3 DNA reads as TGTGCCAGCAGCGTAGAACTGGCCCTCCCAGAGGATACGCAGTATTTT.

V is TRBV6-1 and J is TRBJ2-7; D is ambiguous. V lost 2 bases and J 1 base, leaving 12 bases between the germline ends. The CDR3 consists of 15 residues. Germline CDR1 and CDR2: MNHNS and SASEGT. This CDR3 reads CASSEMRSWSYEQYF. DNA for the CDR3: TGTGCCAGCAGTGAAATGCGTAGTTGGTCCTACGAGCAGTACTTC.

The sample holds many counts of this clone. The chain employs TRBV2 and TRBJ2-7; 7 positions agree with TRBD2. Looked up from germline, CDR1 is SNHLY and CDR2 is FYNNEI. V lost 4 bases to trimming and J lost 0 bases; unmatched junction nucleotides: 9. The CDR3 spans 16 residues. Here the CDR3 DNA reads TGTGCCAGCAGTGGAATTAGCGGGTGGAGCTCCTACGAGCAGTACTTC. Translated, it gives CASSGISGWSSYEQYF.

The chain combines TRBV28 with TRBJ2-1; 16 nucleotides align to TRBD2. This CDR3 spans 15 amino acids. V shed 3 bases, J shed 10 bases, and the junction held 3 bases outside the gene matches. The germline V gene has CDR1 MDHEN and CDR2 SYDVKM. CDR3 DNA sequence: TGTGCCAGCAGTTTGGGACTAGCGGGAGGGAAGGAGCAGTTCTTC. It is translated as CASSLGLAGGKEQFF.

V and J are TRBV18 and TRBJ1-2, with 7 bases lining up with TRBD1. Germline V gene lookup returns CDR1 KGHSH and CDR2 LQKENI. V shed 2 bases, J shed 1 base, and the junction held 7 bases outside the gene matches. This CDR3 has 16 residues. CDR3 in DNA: TGTGCCAGCTCACCAGGACTCGACAGGGATAACTATGGCTACACCTTC. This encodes CASSPGLDRDNYGYTF. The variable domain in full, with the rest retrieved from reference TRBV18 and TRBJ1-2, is NAGVMQNPRHLVRRRGQEARLRCSPMKGHSHVYWYRQLPEEGLKFMVYLQKENIIDESGMPKERFSAEFPKEGPSILRIQQVVRGDSAAYFCASSPGLDRDNYGYTFGSGTRLTVV.

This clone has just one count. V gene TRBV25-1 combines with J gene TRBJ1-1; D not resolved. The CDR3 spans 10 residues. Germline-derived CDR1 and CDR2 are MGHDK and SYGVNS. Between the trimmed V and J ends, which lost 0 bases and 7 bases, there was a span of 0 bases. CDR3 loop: CASSEYEAFF. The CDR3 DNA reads TGTGCCAGCAGTGAATATGAAGCTTTCTTT.

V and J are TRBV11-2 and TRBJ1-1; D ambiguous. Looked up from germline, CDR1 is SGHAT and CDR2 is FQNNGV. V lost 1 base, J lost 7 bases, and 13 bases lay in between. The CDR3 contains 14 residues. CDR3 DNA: TGTGCCAGCAGCTTAGGACGAGCCGGGGATGAAGCTTTCTTT. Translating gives CASSLGRAGDEAFF.

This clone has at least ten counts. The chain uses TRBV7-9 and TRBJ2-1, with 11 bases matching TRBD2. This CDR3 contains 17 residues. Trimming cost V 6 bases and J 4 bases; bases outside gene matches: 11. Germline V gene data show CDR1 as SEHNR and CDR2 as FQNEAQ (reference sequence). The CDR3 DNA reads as TGTGCCAGCAGAGGGGAACTAGCGGGAGTTCTTTACAATGAGCAGTTCTTC. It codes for CASRGELAGVLYNEQFF.